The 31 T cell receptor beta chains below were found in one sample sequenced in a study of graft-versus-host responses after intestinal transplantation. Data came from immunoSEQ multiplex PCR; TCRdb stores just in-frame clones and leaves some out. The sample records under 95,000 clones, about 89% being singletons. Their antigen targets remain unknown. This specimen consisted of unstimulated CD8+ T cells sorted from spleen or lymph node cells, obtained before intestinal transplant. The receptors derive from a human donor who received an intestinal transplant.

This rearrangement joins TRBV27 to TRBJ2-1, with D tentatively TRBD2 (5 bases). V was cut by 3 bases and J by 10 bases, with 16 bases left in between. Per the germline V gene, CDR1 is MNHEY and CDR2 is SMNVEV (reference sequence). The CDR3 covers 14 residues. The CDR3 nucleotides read TGTGCCAGCAGTTTTGATCGGGGATCCTACGAGCAGTTCTTC. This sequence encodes CASSFDRGSYEQFF.

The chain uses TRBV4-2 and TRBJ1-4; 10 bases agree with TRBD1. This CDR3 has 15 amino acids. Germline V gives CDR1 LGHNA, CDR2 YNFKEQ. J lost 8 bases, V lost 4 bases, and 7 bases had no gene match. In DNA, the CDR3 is TGTGCCAGCAGCCTGATTGAGACAGGGGGCGAAAAACTGTTTTTT. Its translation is CASSLIETGGEKLFF.

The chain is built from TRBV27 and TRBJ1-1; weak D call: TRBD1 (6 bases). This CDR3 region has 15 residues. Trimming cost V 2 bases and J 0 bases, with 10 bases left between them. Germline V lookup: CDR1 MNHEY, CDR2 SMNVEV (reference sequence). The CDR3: CASSLSRGMNTEAFF. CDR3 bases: TGTGCCAGCAGTTTAAGTAGGGGGATGAACACTGAAGCTTTCTTT.

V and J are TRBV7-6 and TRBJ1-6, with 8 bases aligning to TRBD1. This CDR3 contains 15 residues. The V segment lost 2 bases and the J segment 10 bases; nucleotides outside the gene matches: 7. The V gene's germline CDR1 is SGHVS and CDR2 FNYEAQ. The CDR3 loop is CASSLSPGGISPLHF. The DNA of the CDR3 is TGTGCCAGCAGCTTATCGCCAGGGGGCATATCACCCCTCCACTTT.

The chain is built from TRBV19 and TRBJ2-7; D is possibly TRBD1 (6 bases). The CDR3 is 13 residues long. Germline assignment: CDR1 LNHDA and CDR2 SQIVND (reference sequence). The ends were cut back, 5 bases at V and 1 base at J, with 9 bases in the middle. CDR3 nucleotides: TGTGCCAGTAGTCTCAGGGGATCCTACGAGCAGTACTTC. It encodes CASSLRGSYEQYF.

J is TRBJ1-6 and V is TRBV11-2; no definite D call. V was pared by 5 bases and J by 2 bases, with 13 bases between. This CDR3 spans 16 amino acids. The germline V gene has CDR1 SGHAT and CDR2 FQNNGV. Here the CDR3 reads CASSPSGNPYNSPLHF. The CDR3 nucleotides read TGTGCCAGCAGCCCGAGCGGCAACCCCTATAATTCACCCCTCCACTTT.

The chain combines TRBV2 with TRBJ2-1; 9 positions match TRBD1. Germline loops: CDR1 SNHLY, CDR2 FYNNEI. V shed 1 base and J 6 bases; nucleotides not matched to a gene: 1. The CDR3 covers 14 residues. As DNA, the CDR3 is TGTGCCAGCAGTGAAGGACAGGGGGGCAATGAGCAGTTCTTC. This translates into CASSEGQGGNEQFF.

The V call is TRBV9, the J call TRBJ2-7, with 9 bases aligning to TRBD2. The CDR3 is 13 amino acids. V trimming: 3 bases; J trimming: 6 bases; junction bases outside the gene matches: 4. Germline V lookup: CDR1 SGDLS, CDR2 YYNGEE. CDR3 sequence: CASSGVSGSEQYF. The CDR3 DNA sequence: TGTGCCAGCAGCGGAGTTAGCGGGAGCGAGCAGTACTTC.

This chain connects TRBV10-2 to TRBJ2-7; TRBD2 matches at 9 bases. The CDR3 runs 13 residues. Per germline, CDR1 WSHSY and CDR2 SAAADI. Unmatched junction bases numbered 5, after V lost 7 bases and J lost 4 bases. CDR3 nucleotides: TGCGCCAGCATTGGACTAGCGAGATACGAGCAGTACTTC. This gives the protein CASIGLARYEQYF.

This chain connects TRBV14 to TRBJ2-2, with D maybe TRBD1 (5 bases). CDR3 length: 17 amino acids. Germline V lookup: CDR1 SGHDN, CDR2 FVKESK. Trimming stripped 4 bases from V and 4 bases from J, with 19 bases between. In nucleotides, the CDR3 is TGTGCCAGCAGCCGCTCGGGTCAGGGTTTGAGCACCGGGGAGCTGTTTTTT. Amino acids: CASSRSGQGLSTGELFF.

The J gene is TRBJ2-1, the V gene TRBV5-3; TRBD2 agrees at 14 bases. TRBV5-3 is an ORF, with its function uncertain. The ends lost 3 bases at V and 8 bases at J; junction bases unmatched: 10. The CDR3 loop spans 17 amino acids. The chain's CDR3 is CARSSPTSGRAKDEQFF. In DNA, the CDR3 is TGTGCCAGAAGCTCCCCGACTAGCGGGAGGGCCAAGGATGAGCAGTTCTTC.

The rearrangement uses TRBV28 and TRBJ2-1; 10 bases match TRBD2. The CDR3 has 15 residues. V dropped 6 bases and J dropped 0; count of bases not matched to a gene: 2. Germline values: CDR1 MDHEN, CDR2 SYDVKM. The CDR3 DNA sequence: TGTGCCAGCAGCCTAGCGGGAGACTCCTACAATGAGCAGTTCTTC. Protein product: CASSLAGDSYNEQFF.

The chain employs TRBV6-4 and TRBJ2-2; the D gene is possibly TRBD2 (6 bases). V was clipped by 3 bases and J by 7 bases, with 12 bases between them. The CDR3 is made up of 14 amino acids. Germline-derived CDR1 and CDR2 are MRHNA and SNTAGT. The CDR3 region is CASSETGGSGELFF. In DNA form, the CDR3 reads TGTGCCAGCAGTGAGACTGGAGGGAGCGGGGAGCTGTTTTTT.

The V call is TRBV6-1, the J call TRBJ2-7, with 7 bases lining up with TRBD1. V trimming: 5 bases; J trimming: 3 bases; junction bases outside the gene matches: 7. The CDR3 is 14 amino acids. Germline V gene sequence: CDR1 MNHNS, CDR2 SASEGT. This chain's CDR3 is CASSPGTENYEQYF. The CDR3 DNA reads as TGTGCCAGCAGTCCCGGGACAGAGAACTACGAGCAGTACTTC.

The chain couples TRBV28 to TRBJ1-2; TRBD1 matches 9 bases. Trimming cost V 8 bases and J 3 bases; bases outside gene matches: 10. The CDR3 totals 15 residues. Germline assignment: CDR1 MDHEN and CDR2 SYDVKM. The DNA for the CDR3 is TGTGCCAGCCTCCCCCCCCGGGACAGGGACTATGGCTACACCTTC. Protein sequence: CASLPPRDRDYGYTF.

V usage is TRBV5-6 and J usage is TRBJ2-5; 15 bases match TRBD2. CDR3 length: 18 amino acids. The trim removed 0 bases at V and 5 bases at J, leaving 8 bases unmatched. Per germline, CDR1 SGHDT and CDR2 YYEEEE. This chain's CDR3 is CASSLVGLAGGREETQYF. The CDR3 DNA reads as TGTGCCAGCAGCTTGGTGGGACTAGCGGGGGGAAGGGAGGAGACCCAGTACTTC.

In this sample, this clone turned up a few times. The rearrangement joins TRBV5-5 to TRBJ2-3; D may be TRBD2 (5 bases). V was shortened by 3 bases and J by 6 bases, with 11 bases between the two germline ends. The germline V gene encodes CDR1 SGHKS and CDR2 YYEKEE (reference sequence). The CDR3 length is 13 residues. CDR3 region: CASSSWTEDTQYF. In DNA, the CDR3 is TGTGCCAGCAGCTCCTGGACTGAGGATACGCAGTATTTT. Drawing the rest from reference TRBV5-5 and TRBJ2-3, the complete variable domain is DAGVTQSPTHLIKTRGQQVTLRCSPISGHKSVSWYQQVLGQGPQFIFQYYEKEERGRGNFPDRFSARQFPNYSSELNVNALLLGDSALYLCASSSWTEDTQYFGPGTRLTVL.

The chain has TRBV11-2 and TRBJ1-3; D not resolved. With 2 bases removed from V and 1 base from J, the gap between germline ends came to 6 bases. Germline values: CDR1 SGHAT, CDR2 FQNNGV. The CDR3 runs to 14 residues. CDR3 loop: CASSLYRSGNTIYF. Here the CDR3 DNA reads TGTGCCAGCAGCTTATACAGATCTGGAAACACCATATATTTT.

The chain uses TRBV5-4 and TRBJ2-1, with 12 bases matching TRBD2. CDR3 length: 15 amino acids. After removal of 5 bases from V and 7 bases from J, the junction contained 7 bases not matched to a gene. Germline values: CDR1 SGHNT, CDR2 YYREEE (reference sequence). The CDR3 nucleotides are TGTGCCAGCAGGAGGACTAGCGGGGAGGGGAATGAGCAGTTCTTC. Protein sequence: CASRRTSGEGNEQFF.

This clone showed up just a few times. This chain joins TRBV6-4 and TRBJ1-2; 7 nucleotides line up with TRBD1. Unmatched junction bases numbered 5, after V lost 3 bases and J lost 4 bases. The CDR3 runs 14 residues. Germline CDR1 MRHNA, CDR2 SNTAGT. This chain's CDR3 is CASSESGGSYGYTF. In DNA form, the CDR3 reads TGTGCCAGCAGTGAATCAGGGGGATCCTATGGCTACACCTTC.

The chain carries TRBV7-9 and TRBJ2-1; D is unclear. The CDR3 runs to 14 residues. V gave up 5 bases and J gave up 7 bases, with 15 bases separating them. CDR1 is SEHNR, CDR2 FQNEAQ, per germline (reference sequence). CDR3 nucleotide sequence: TGTGCCAGCAGCGAGCCATTACAGCTAAATGAGCAGTTCTTC. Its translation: CASSEPLQLNEQFF.

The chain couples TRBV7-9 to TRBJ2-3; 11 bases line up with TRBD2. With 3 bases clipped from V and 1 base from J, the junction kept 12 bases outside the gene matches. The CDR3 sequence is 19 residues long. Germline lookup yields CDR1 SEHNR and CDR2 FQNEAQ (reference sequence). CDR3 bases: TGTGCCAGCAGCTTCTCCTTATTACCGGGACTAGCGGGCACAGATACGCAGTATTTT. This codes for CASSFSLLPGLAGTDTQYF. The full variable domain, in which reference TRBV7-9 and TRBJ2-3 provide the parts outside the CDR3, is DTGVSQNPRHKITKRGQNVTFRCDPISEHNRLYWYRQTLGQGPEFLTYFQNEAQLEKSRLLSDRFSAERPKGSFSTLEIQRTEQGDSAMYLCASSFSLLPGLAGTDTQYFGPGTRLTVL.

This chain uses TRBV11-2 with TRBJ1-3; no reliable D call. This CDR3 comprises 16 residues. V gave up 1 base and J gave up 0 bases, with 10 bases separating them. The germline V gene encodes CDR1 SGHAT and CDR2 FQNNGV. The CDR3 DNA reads TGTGCCAGCAGCTTAGCGATTATCAGCTCTGGAAACACCATATATTTT. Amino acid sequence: CASSLAIISSGNTIYF.

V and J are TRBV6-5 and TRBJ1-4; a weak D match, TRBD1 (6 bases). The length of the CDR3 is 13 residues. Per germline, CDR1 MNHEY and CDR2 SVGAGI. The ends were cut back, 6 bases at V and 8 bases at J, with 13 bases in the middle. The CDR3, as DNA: TGTGCCAGCAGGAAACAGGGAAGGGAAAAACTGTTTTTT. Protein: CASRKQGREKLFF.

The CDR3 region has the DNA TGCGCCAGCAGCTGGGGGACAGGGTTAAGGACTGAAGCTTTCTTT. This encodes CASSWGTGLRTEAFF. The chain combines TRBV5-1 with TRBJ1-1, with 9 bases fitting TRBD1. The junction had 8 bases not matched to a gene; V was cut back by 3 bases and J by 5 bases. CDR1 is SGHRS, CDR2 YFSETQ, per germline. The CDR3 is 15 amino acids.

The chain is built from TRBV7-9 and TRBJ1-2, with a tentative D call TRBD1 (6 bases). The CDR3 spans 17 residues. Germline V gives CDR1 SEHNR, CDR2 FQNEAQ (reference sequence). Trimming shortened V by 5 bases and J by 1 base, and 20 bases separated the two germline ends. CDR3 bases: TGTGCCAGCAGCGATTTTTCCCCCGGGGGGCTTAACTATGGCTACACCTTC. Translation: CASSDFSPGGLNYGYTF.

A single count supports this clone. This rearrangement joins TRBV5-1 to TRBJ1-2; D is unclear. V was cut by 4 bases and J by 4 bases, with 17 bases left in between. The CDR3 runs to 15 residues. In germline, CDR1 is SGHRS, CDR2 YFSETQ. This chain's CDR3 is CASSPGSLGLYGYTF. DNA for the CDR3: TGCGCCAGCAGCCCGGGGTCCCTAGGGCTCTATGGCTACACCTTC.

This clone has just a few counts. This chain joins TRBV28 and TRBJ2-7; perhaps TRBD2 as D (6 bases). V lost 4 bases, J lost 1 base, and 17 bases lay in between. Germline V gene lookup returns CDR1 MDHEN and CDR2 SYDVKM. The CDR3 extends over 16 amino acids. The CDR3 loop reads CASSSSSSVSSYEQYF. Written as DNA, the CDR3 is TGTGCCAGCAGTTCCTCGTCTAGCGTGAGTTCCTACGAGCAGTACTTC.

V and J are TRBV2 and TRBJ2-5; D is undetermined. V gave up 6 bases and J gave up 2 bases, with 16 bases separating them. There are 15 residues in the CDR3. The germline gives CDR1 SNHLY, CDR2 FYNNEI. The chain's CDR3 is CASRETAGQQETQYF. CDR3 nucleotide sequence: TGTGCCAGCAGGGAGACCGCTGGCCAACAAGAGACCCAGTACTTC.

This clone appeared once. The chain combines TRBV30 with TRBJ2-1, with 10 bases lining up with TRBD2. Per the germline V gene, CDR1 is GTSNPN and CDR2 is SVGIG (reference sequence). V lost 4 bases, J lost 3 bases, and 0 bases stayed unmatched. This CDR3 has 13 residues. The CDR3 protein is CAWTSGGYNEQFF. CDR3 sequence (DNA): TGTGCCTGGACTAGCGGGGGCTACAATGAGCAGTTCTTC.

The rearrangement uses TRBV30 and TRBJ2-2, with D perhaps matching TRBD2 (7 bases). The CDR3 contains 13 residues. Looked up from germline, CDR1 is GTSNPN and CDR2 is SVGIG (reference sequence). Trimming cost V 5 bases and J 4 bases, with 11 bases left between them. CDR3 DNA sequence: TGTGCCTGGCTGGGGGGGGCCACCGGGGAGCTGTTTTTT. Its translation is CAWLGGATGELFF.